Here is one T cell receptor beta chain with its context. Only one count was recorded for this clone. The clone's antigen remains unknown. Base quality data are lacking; no much larger clone is found one base away. The donors belonged to the validation cohort of about 130 subjects, which was separate from the roughly 680-subject first cohort. Receptors were amplified or captured by the immunoSEQ multiplex PCR assay. The authors' analysis ran thus. A statistical classification framework was built for diagnosing cytomegalovirus status from the catalog of TCR beta chain sequences. Entries here come from immuneACCESS through TCRdb and include only in-frame sequences with V and J called. Some clones fail to appear in such tables; in the studies checked, an unresolved V gene covers under half of the shortfall, and the cause of the remainder is unknown. That table supplies the V and J calls and clone size; D and trimming were determined from the DNA. The sample includes about 110,000 clones, with about 87% observed a single time. Jointly, the top ten make up about 2% of the sample.

The sample is drawn from a study of cytomegalovirus exposure and HLA in healthy donors (dated by TCRdb to the late 2010s). Looking at the study overall: According to a later analysis, the roughly 120 validation repertoires were produced on the same platform as the roughly 600 repertoires of the first cohort. The study aimed to test whether cataloging public T cell receptors could reveal signatures of past pathogen exposure. In addition to the first cohort of approximately 670 subjects, a separate validation cohort of approximately 110 different subjects was used. To predict cytomegalovirus infection status, the study brought together high-throughput TCR immunosequencing, statistical association of individual TCRs with disease status, and machine learning.

On the study overall, not on this receptor specifically: While some public TCRs were present in many individuals, most TCR sequences turned up only very rarely across donors. The validation cohort had no HLA typing available for a later analysis, so co-occurrence within that cohort was assessed over all 120 or so repertoires. Three of the identified cytomegalovirus-associated TCR beta chains were confirmed in vitro to be specific for cytomegalovirus antigens. A later analysis found that TCRs clustered in the first cohort also tended to co-occur in the 120 validation repertoires, with about 94% of cluster scores above 0. In the study, about 150 TCR beta chains were listed as associated with cytomegalovirus. In both the original and validation cohorts, the classifier was reported to diagnose cytomegalovirus status with high specificity and sensitivity. The authors suggested that the approach could potentially be extended to other disease states and immunological phenotypes.

Its CDR3 holds 18 amino acids, cysteine through phenylalanine. Of the read, only the CDR3 DNA is kept; its 54 bases are in frame from base 1. Between the V and J ends, shortened by 3 bases and 4 bases respectively, the junction contains 24 bases. Looking up the germline V gene (reference sequence) yields CDR1 MNHEY and CDR2 SMNVEV. The rearranged chain carries TRBV27 and TRBJ2-5; a weak D assignment points to TRBD1 (6 bases agree). The specimen sequenced was PBMCs. This TCR was recovered from a woman aged 18-35 years in good health and CMV-seropositive. CDR3 region: CASSFVGFGSGDSETQYF. DNA sequence: TGTGCCAGCAGTTTCGTCGGATTCGGTTCAGGGGATTCAGAGACCCAGTACTTC.